Listed here are 28 T cell receptor beta chains from one sample, sequenced in a study of T cells in Graves' hyperthyroidism and ophthalmopathy. Amplified regions were TCR beta CDR3 sequences from RNA transcripts. With the HTBI primer set, the TCR CDR3 went through a first round of RT-PCR. TCRdb reprocessed the multiplex PCR reads with MiXCR, giving one entry per CDR3 protein. The profile covers roughly 240,000 distinct CDR3 sequences, with more than 20% appearing a single time and approximately 32% taken by the ten largest. The sequenced material came from blood. The receptors were sampled from a woman aged 40 to 55 with Graves' ophthalmopathy.

This clonotype occurred many times. V gene TRBV29-1 combines with J gene TRBJ2-7; D call uncertain. Germline V gene lookup returns CDR1 SQVTM and CDR2 ANQGSEA. V was trimmed by 6 bases and J by 2 bases, leaving 11 bases between them. The CDR3 loop spans 12 amino acids. CDR3 region: CSVMDGTYEQYF. The CDR3 bases are TGCAGCGTGATGGACGGTACCTACGAGCAGTACTTC.

In this sample, this clonotype turned up once. This chain links TRBV12-3 or TRBV12-4 with TRBJ1-5; possibly TRBD1 for D (5 bases). The CDR3 is made up of 13 amino acids. Trimming pared 3 bases from V and 6 bases from J, leaving 9 bases between. The CDR3 nucleotides are TGTGCCAGCAGTTTTCGCGGGGCTCAGCCCCAGCATTTT. This translates into CASSFRGAQPQHF.

The sample holds many counts of this clonotype. The J gene is TRBJ2-2, the V gene TRBV4-2, with TRBD2 as a possible D gene (6 bases). The V and J ends lost 3 bases and 2 bases respectively, with 10 bases between them. This CDR3 contains 15 residues. Germline loops: CDR1 LGHNA, CDR2 YNFKEQ. The CDR3 nucleotides are TGTGCCAGCAGCCAGGCGGGAATAAACACCGGGGAGCTGTTTTTT. Its translation is CASSQAGINTGELFF.

The sample holds a few counts of this clonotype. The chain joins TRBV6-1 to TRBJ1-2; D may be TRBD1 (5 bases). CDR1 is MNHNS, CDR2 SASEGT, per germline. The CDR3 has 15 amino acids. V dropped 5 bases and J dropped 4 bases, with 17 bases sitting between them. The CDR3 is CASSPGTEAGYGYTF. DNA of the CDR3: TGTGCCAGCAGTCCCGGGACCGAGGCCGGCTATGGCTACACCTTC.

This clonotype showed up many times. The V gene is TRBV28, the J gene TRBJ2-5, with 9 bases matching TRBD2. CDR3 size: 15 residues. Germline assignment: CDR1 MDHEN and CDR2 SYDVKM. With V trimmed by 3 bases and J by 7 bases, 9 bases remained unmatched. CDR3 residues: CASSFGIAGVGTQYF. The CDR3 DNA sequence: TGTGCCAGCAGTTTCGGGATAGCGGGAGTTGGGACCCAGTACTTC.

This clonotype appeared many times. The V gene is TRBV11-2, the J gene TRBJ1-1; no definite D call. The CDR3 spans 13 residues. Germline loops: CDR1 SGHAT, CDR2 FQNNGV. The V end lost 8 bases, the J end lost 0 bases, and 10 bases lay between the germline ends. In DNA, the CDR3 is TGTGCCAGCCTGCGTCGGATGAACACTGAAGCTTTCTTT. Its translation is CASLRRMNTEAFF.

Many counts were recorded for this clonotype. Sequence at one end of the junction differs from germline and may be a read error. V gene TRBV25-1 combines with J gene TRBJ2-5; D could derive from TRBD1 or TRBD2 (6 bases each). This CDR3 is built from 15 residues. From germline, CDR1 is MGHDK and CDR2 SYGVNS. CDR3 protein: CASSDQPGAQGTQYF. In DNA form, the CDR3 reads TGTGCCAGCAGTGACCAACCGGGGGCCCAAGGGACCCAGTACTTC.

The chain combines TRBV12-3 or TRBV12-4 with TRBJ2-7; TRBD2 is a possible D gene (6 bases). The CDR3 is made up of 15 amino acids. V lost 3 bases and J lost 0, with 12 bases in between. This chain's CDR3 is CASSLGGMTSYEQYF. CDR3 sequence (DNA): TGTGCCAGCAGTTTGGGCGGGATGACCTCCTACGAGCAGTACTTC.

The chain recombines TRBV4-1 with TRBJ2-5, with TRBD1 matching 10 bases. V lost 0 bases, J lost 5 bases, and 3 bases stayed unmatched. Germline V gene data show CDR1 as MGHRA and CDR2 as YSYEKL. CDR3 length equals 15 residues. CDR3 protein: CASSQEPGQGETQYF. CDR3 nucleotide sequence: TGCGCCAGCAGCCAAGAACCGGGACAGGGGGAGACCCAGTACTTC.

The sample holds many counts of this clonotype. The chain joins TRBV12-3 or TRBV12-4 to TRBJ1-1; 8 positions agree with TRBD1. The CDR3 is 14 residues long. Trimming removed 8 bases from V and 5 bases from J; junction bases left unmatched: 10. The CDR3 sequence is CASLNRDRRTEAFF. The CDR3 DNA reads TGTGCCAGCCTAAACCGGGACAGGCGGACTGAAGCTTTCTTT.

This clonotype came up many times. V usage is TRBV11-2 and J usage is TRBJ2-5, with 8 bases lining up with TRBD2. The CDR3 has 17 amino acids. The V gene's germline CDR1 is SGHAT and CDR2 FQNNGV. The junction had 16 bases not matched to a gene; V was cut back by 5 bases and J by 5 bases. In DNA, the CDR3 is TGTGCCAGCAGCAAAGTTGGCGGGAGGCCTGGCCAGGAGACCCAGTACTTC. This codes for CASSKVGGRPGQETQYF.

This clonotype occurred many times. The CDR3 spells CATSRVSSGSFKNIQYF. CDR3 nucleotides: TGTGCCACCAGCAGAGTGTCTAGCGGGTCCTTTAAAAACATTCAGTACTTC. The J gene is TRBJ2-4, the V gene TRBV15, with TRBD2 matching over 8 bases. This CDR3 has 17 amino acids. Germline V gene sequence: CDR1 LNHNV, CDR2 YYDKDF (reference sequence). V lost 1 base to trimming and J lost 4 bases; unmatched junction nucleotides: 9. Complete variable domain (other parts from reference TRBV15 and TRBJ2-4): DAMVIQNPRYQVTQFGKPVTLSCSQTLNHNVMYWYQQKSSQAPKLLFHYYDKDFNNEADTPDNFQSRRPNTSFCFLDIRSPGLGDTAMYLCATSRVSSGSFKNIQYFGAGTRLSVL.

This clonotype was recorded many times. The CDR3 loop is CASSGAGGVEQYF. CDR3 DNA sequence: TGCGCCAGCAGTGGAGCGGGAGGCGTCGAGCAGTACTTC. The chain is built from TRBV5-1 and TRBJ2-7, with 9 bases matching TRBD2. The V gene end was trimmed by 5 bases and the J gene end by 6 bases; junction bases not matched to a gene: 6. CDR1 is SGHRS and CDR2 is YFSETQ in the germline V gene. The CDR3 is made up of 13 amino acids.

CDR3 DNA: TGTGCCAGCAGAACATCGGGACAGGGGGCGGCTTCGGGGGAGCAGTACTTC. Translating gives CASRTSGQGAASGEQYF. The rearrangement joins TRBV6-1 to TRBJ2-7; 12 bases line up with TRBD1. The CDR3 has 17 residues. V was clipped by 6 bases and J by 7 bases; unmatched bases: 16. Germline V gives CDR1 MNHNS, CDR2 SASEGT.

The V call is TRBV6-5, the J call TRBJ1-1; possibly TRBD1 for D (5 bases). From germline, CDR1 is MNHEY and CDR2 SVGAGI. V was shortened by 4 bases and J by 4 bases, with 19 bases between the two germline ends. The CDR3 length is 16 residues. The DNA for the CDR3 is TGTGCCAGCAGTTGGGTGGGGAGGGGTAGGGTCACTGAAGCTTTCTTT. It encodes CASSWVGRGRVTEAFF.

The rearrangement links TRBV29-1 to TRBJ1-1; no clear D. CDR3 length: 14 amino acids. Per germline, CDR1 SQVTM and CDR2 ANQGSEA. Between the trimmed V and J ends, which lost 0 bases and 1 base, there was a span of 9 bases. This CDR3 reads CSVEDRRSNTEAFF. CDR3 nucleotide sequence: TGCAGCGTTGAAGATCGGCGTTCGAACACTGAAGCTTTCTTT.

This clonotype was found many times. This chain uses TRBV20-1 with TRBJ2-7; D gene uncertain. CDR1 and CDR2 (germline): DFQATT, SNEGSKA (reference sequence). Deletions cut 6 bases from V and 5 bases from J, with 14 bases between. There are 12 residues in the CDR3. The CDR3 nucleotides are TGCAGTGCAAGCTCGACCACAGACGAGCAGTACTTC. Protein sequence: CSASSTTDEQYF.

This clonotype was found many times. J is TRBJ1-5 and V is TRBV5-8; 7 nucleotides align to TRBD1. Per the germline V gene, CDR1 is SGHTS and CDR2 is YDEGEE. This CDR3 comprises 16 residues. The ends lost 1 base at V and 7 bases at J; junction bases unmatched: 11. CDR3 sequence: CASSLPRTGAVQPQHF. In DNA, the CDR3 is TGTGCCAGCAGCTTGCCACGGACAGGAGCCGTACAGCCCCAGCATTTT. The variable domain in full, with the rest retrieved from reference TRBV5-8 and TRBJ1-5, is EAGVTQSPTHLIKTRGQQATLRCSPISGHTSVYWYQQALGLGLQFLLWYDEGEERNRGNFPPRFSGRQFPNYSSELNVNALELEDSALYLCASSLPRTGAVQPQHFGDGTRLSIL.

This chain connects TRBV7-8 to TRBJ2-2, with D possibly being TRBD2 (5 bases). Germline lookup yields CDR1 SGHVS and CDR2 FQNEAQ. There are 15 residues in the CDR3. V was pared by 2 bases and J by 3 bases, with 10 bases between. CDR3 nucleotides: TGTGCCAGCAGCTTAAGAGCGGAGGACACCGGGGAGCTGTTTTTT. Translation: CASSLRAEDTGELFF.

The sample holds many counts of this clonotype. The chain uses TRBV5-6 and TRBJ1-1; D not resolved. Germline V lookup: CDR1 SGHDT, CDR2 YYEEEE. V dropped 2 bases and J dropped 4 bases, with 15 bases sitting between them. The CDR3 runs 15 residues. CDR3 DNA sequence: TGTGCCAGCAGCTTCTCTAGTATCCGGAGCACTGAAGCTTTCTTT. This translates into CASSFSSIRSTEAFF.

The chain has TRBV20-1 and TRBJ2-5, with a possible D match to TRBD2 (7 bases). The ends were cut back, 0 bases at V and 3 bases at J, with 20 bases in the middle. Germline values: CDR1 DFQATT, CDR2 SNEGSKA (reference sequence). This CDR3 is 17 amino acids long. For the CDR3, the DNA is TGCAGTGCTAGAGATGGGCCGGGGGGCCGAGCTAAAGAGACCCAGTACTTC. Its translation is CSARDGPGGRAKETQYF.

This clonotype showed up many times. The rearrangement uses TRBV25-1 and TRBJ2-2, with a possible D match to TRBD2 (6 bases). V was cut by 5 bases and J by 3 bases, with 16 bases left in between. CDR1 is MGHDK and CDR2 is SYGVNS in the germline V gene. CDR3 length: 16 residues. CDR3 sequence: CASSPRDLLYTGELFF. The CDR3 bases are TGTGCCAGCAGTCCCCGGGACTTACTTTACACCGGGGAGCTGTTTTTT.

Only one count was recorded for this clonotype. The chain is built from TRBV28 and TRBJ2-7, with TRBD2 matching over 11 bases. Unmatched junction bases numbered 4, after V lost 2 bases and J lost 4 bases. Germline assignment: CDR1 MDHEN and CDR2 SYDVKM. The CDR3 runs 15 residues. CDR3 sequence (DNA): TGTGCCAGCAGTTTAACTAGCGGGAGCACATACGAGCAGTACTTC. Its protein product is CASSLTSGSTYEQYF.

This clonotype appeared many times. This chain connects TRBV9 to TRBJ2-7; 12 bases align to TRBD2. Germline V lookup: CDR1 SGDLS, CDR2 YYNGEE. Trimming at V came to 0 bases and at J to 2 bases, leaving 0 bases not matched to a gene. This CDR3 region has 15 residues. The CDR3 DNA follows: TGTGCCAGCAGCGTAGCTAGCGGGAGGGCCTACGAGCAGTACTTC. Translating it yields CASSVASGRAYEQYF. Full variable domain (remainder filled in from reference TRBV9 and TRBJ2-7): DSGVTQTPKHLITATGQRVTLRCSPRSGDLSVYWYQQSLDQGLQFLIQYYNGEERAKGNILERFSAQQFPDLHSELNLSSLELGDSALYFCASSVASGRAYEQYFGPGTRLTVT.

The V gene is TRBV20-1, the J gene TRBJ2-7, with 9 bases lining up with TRBD2. The trim removed 0 bases at V and 4 bases at J, leaving 7 bases unmatched. Germline lookup yields CDR1 DFQATT and CDR2 SNEGSKA (reference sequence). This CDR3 has 15 amino acids. CDR3 region: CSARDSLAGLYEQYF. As DNA, the CDR3 is TGCAGTGCTAGAGATTCCCTAGCGGGACTTTACGAGCAGTACTTC.

This clonotype has at least ten counts. V gene TRBV6-1 combines with J gene TRBJ2-7, with 10 bases matching TRBD1. Germline trimming cut 2 bases from V and 6 bases from J; bases unmatched to any gene: 7. The CDR3 is made up of 15 amino acids. In germline, CDR1 is MNHNS, CDR2 SASEGT. The CDR3 reads CASSEPGQGKAEQYF. The CDR3 coding sequence is TGTGCCAGCAGTGAACCGGGACAGGGGAAGGCCGAGCAGTACTTC.

This clonotype was detected many times. The V call is TRBV6-5, the J call TRBJ1-5; no firm D call. V lost 6 bases and J 6 bases, leaving 12 bases between the germline ends. This CDR3 comprises 13 residues. The V gene's germline CDR1 is MNHEY and CDR2 SVGAGI. CDR3 sequence (DNA): TGTGCCAGCAGGAGGGTCGTGGGTCAGCCCCAGCATTTT. Its protein is CASRRVVGQPQHF.

This clonotype appeared many times. The chain combines TRBV12-3 or TRBV12-4 with TRBJ2-5; a possible D gene is TRBD2 (6 bases). The ends were cut back, 5 bases at V and 1 base at J, with 17 bases in the middle. This CDR3 contains 16 residues. CDR3 sequence (DNA): TGTGCCAGCAGTCCCCTAGTGTGGGGGGTCCAAGAGACCCAGTACTTC. Amino acid sequence: CASSPLVWGVQETQYF.